This T cell receptor beta chain emerged from a study of control samples from healthy donors and cancer patients. The CDR3 totals 11 residues. Germline V gene data show CDR1 as SQVTM and CDR2 as ANQGSEA. With respect to this clone: Sequence at one end of the junction differs from germline and may be a read error.

Assay: immunoSEQ multiplex PCR; the TCRdb copy retains only in-frame clones and omits some. The sample lists approximately 94,000 clones; 85% to 90% were seen once. The chain is built from TRBV29-1 and TRBJ1-2; D call uncertain. Material for sequencing was blood. This TCR was recovered from a woman between 45 and 65 years old in good health. The CDR3 here is CSVEGQYGYTF. The CDR3 DNA reads TGCAGCGTCGAAGGGCAGTATGGCTACACCTTC.